This T cell receptor (beta chain) was observed in a study of T cells in Graves' hyperthyroidism and ophthalmopathy. RNA transcripts yielded amplified TCR beta CDR3 regions. TCR CDR3 underwent first-round RT-PCR with the HTBI primer set. TCRdb recomputed calls from the multiplex PCR reads with MiXCR, one row per CDR3 protein. The top ten clones hold 25% to 30% of a sample with 350,000 to 450,000 distinct CDR3 sequences, about an eighth of them seen once. The CDR3 extends over 14 amino acids. Germline CDR1 is LNHDA and CDR2 is SQIVND (reference sequence). Trimming stripped 3 bases from V and 0 bases from J, with 8 bases between. The sample holds many counts of this clonotype.

Specimen: blood. The gene calls are TRBV19 and TRBJ1-1; the D is unclear. The source is a man between 45 and 60 years old with Graves' ophthalmopathy. This chain's CDR3 is CASSIGYLNTEAFF. CDR3 bases: TGTGCCAGTAGTATTGGTTACCTGAACACTGAAGCTTTCTTT.